This T cell receptor (beta chain) emerged from a study of CD8 T cells in Susac syndrome. Study-wide points: As the study acknowledged, the number of individuals in its TCR sequencing and HLA analysis was relatively small.

This clonotype was counted a single time. The antigen is not known. RNA in amounts of about 0.5 to 1 ug was reverse transcribed with random hexamers. A multiplex approach, immunoSEQ multiplex PCR, amplified TCR beta CDR3 across 54 Vbeta and 13 Jbeta. TCRdb processed the immunoSEQ multiplex PCR reads anew with MiXCR; each CDR3 protein has one entry. The repertoire holds over 100,000 distinct CDR3 sequences, with approximately 90% as singletons. The CDR3 is 15 amino acids. With 7 bases clipped from V and 4 bases from J, the junction kept 4 bases outside the gene matches. The germline V gene encodes CDR1 LNHDA and CDR2 SQIVND (reference sequence). Negative isolation was used for CD8+ and CD4+ T cells and FACS enrichment for TEMRA cells.

This chain uses TRBV19 with TRBJ2-2; 12 bases map to TRBD2. The receptor was isolated from a human donor in good health. The sequenced material came from CD8+ T cells from PBMCs. CDR3 in DNA: TGTGCCAGTAATCTACTAGCGGGAGGCACCGGGGAGCTGTTTTTT. Protein: CASNLLAGGTGELFF.